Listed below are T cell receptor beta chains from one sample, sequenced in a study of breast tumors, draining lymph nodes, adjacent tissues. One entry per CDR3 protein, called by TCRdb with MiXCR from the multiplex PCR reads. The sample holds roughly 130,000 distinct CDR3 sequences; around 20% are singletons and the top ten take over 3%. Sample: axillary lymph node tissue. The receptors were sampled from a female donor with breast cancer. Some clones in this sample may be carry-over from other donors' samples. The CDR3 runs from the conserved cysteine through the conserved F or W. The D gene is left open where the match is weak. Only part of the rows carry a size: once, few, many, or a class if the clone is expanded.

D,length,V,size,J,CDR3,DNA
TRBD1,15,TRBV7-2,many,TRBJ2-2,CASSLRDREAGELFF,TGTGCCAGCAGCTTAAGGGACAGGGAGGCCGGGGAGCTGTTTTTT
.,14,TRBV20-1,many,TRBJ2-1,CSASKLSTYNEQFF,TGCAGTGCTAGTAAACTTTCCACCTACAATGAGCAGTTCTTC
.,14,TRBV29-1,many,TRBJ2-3,CSVEDRGRTDTQYF,TGCAGCGTTGAAGATAGAGGCCGCACAGATACGCAGTATTTT
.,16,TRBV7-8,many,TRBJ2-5,CASSPLGGALKETQYF,TGTGCCAGCAGCCCCCTGGGAGGAGCTTTAAAAGAGACCCAGTACTTC
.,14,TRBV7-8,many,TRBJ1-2,CASSSTTALGGYTF,TGTGCCAGCAGCTCAACGACAGCTTTGGGTGGCTACACCTTC
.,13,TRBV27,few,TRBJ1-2,CASRQGPYYGYTF,TGTGCCAGCAGACAGGGCCCTTACTATGGCTACACCTTC
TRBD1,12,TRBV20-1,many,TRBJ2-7,CSARGQSYEQYF,TGCAGTGCTCGGGGACAGTCCTACGAGCAGTACTTC
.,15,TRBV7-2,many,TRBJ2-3,CASSLGLGGTDTQYF,TGTGCCAGCAGCTTAGGACTAGGCGGCACAGATACGCAGTATTTT
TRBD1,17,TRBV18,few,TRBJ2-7,CASTRVPGQGGIGEQYF,TGTGCCAGCACCCGGGTTCCTGGACAGGGAGGAATTGGCGAGCAGTACTTC
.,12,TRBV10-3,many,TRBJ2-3,CAVQGVTDTQYF,TGTGCCGTCCAAGGAGTCACAGATACGCAGTATTTT
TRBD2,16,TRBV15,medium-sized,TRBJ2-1,CATSGRLAGTHNEQFF,TGTGCCACCAGCGGCCGACTAGCGGGGACCCACAATGAGCAGTTCTTC
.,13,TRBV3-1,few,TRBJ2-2,CASSQGRAGELFF,TGTGCCAGCAGCCAGGGACGGGCCGGGGAGCTGTTTTTT
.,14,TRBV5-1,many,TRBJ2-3,CASSLDRPTDTQYF,TGCGCCAGCAGCCTAGACAGGCCCACAGATACGCAGTATTTT
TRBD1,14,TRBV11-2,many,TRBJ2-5,CASCEGAPKETQYF,TGTGCCAGCTGCGAGGGGGCACCCAAAGAGACCCAGTACTTC
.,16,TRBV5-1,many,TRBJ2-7,CASSPWRGSKGYEQYF,TGCGCCAGCAGCCCGTGGAGGGGGTCGAAGGGCTACGAGCAGTACTTC
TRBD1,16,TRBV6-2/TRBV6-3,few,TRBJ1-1,CASSGGGQVENTEAFF,TGTGCCAGCAGTGGGGGAGGACAGGTGGAGAACACTGAAGCTTTCTTT
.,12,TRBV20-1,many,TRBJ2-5,CSVRGGGSTQYF,TGCAGTGTTAGAGGGGGTGGCTCGACCCAGTACTTC
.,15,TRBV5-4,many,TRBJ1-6,CASSLRSQGGSPLHF,TGTGCCAGCAGCTTGCGGTCGCAGGGTGGTTCACCCCTCCACTTT
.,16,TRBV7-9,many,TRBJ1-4,CASSLSAEGTNEKLFF,TGTGCCAGCAGCTTAAGTGCCGAGGGAACTAATGAAAAACTGTTTTTT
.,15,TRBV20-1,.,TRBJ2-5,CSVRASPMSGETQYF,TGCAGTGTTAGAGCTAGCCCCATGAGCGGAGAGACCCAGTACTTC
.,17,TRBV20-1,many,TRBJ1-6,CSAPTGQPSSYNSPLHF,TGCAGTGCGCCCACAGGACAGCCGAGCTCCTATAATTCACCCCTCCACTTT
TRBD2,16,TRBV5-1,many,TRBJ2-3,CASSLAAGGLKDTQYF,TGCGCCAGCAGCTTGGCCGCGGGGGGGCTTAAAGATACGCAGTATTTT
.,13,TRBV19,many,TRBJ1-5,CASSIGHNQPQHF,TGTGCCAGTAGTATTGGACACAATCAGCCCCAGCATTTT
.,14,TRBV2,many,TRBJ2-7,CASSGEGVWGEQYF,TGTGCCAGCAGTGGGGAGGGGGTTTGGGGCGAGCAGTACTTC
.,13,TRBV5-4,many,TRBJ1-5,CASSWEGNQPQHF,TGTGCCAGCAGCTGGGAGGGGAATCAGCCCCAGCATTTT
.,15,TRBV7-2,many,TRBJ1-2,CASSRGLNTNYGYTF,TGTGCCAGCAGCCGGGGCCTTAATACTAACTATGGCTACACCTTC
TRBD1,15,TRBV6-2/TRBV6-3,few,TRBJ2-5,CASRNTGGGSETQYF,TGTGCCAGCAGAAATACAGGGGGCGGGTCGGAGACCCAGTACTTC
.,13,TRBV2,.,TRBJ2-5,CASSPNLMEARYF,TGTGCCAGCAGCCCGAATTTGATGGAGGCCCGGTACTTC
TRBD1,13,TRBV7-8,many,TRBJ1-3,CASSTGQGDTIYF,TGTGCCAGCAGCACCGGACAGGGTGACACCATATATTTT
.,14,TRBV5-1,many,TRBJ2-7,CASSLGTHHYEQYF,TGCGCCAGCAGCCTGGGGACGCATCACTACGAGCAGTACTTC
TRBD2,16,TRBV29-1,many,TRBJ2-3,CSASPGTSGSSDTQYF,TGCAGCGCCTCCCCAGGGACTAGCGGGAGTAGCGATACGCAGTATTTT
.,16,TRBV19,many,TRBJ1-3,CASSIFKDSSGNTIYF,TGTGCCAGTAGTATTTTTAAAGACTCGTCTGGAAACACCATATATTTT
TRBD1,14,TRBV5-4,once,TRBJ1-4,CASSLDRDLEKLLF,TGTGCCAGCAGCTTAGACAGGGATCTTGAAAAACTGCTTTTT